This TCR beta chain appears in the sequencing data of a study of blood T cell repertoires in COVID-19 (dated by TCRdb to the early 2020s). About the full investigation: Samples covering the acute and convalescent phases of COVID-19 were provided by collaborators in the United States, Italy and Spain. Nearly every sample came with metadata listing a de-identified subject ID, COVID-19 status, age in years and sex. The samples were drawn from two sources: the first 160 participants of the ongoing ImmuneRACE study, and 950 to 1,500 subjects contributed by 6 global collaborators. Where HLA class I and class II types were available, the types were taken from metadata supplied by the sample provider, not from assay-based typing. The repertoires were released in a freely available public database intended as a resource for research on the immune response to SARS-CoV-2. The prospective study material was composed of cDNA or gDNA derived from T cells, B-cell-depleted T cells, or PBMCs. Subjects who had been exposed to COVID-19, were actively infected with it, or had recovered from it provided the deeply sampled blood TCRbeta repertoires that made up the dataset.

Samples from volunteer blood donors who had recovered from COVID-19 were contributed by a second Seattle source. The collaborating institutions used their own protocols to collect whole blood in K2EDTA tubes. For TCRbeta analysis, collaborators shipped samples in one of three forms: frozen whole blood, isolated PBMCs, or DNA extracted from either of those sample types. TCRbeta CDR3 regions were amplified from genomic DNA using the immunoSEQ Assay, a bias-controlled multiplex PCR. As for how the authors treated the data: The number of nucleated cells in each sample was estimated by amplification of reference gene primers within the assay. Sequence reads were collapsed and filtered to measure the absolute abundance of every unique TCRbeta CDR3 rearrangement. For each sample, productive Simpson clonality was calculated by taking the square root of Simpson's diversity index across productive rearrangements. In its TCRdb copy, this immuneACCESS table keeps in-frame sequences only and misses some clones. Where compared with another copy, unresolved V genes explain less than half of these, and the others have no known cause. V and J calls and clone size follow that table, whereas D and trimming were derived from the DNA. This sample holds about 320,000 clones; more than 70% were observed only once. Together, the top ten hold under 6.5% of the sample.

The paper as a whole reports these results and caveats: The amount of clinical and demographic metadata varied by source and participant and was provided uncurated.

For this clone: Which antigen it targets is not known. No much larger clone exists at a distance of one base, and base qualities are not known.

Relative to germline, V is missing 2 bases and J is missing 8 bases, with 6 bases of the junction outside any gene match. The CDR3 runs 15 residues from the cysteine to the phenylalanine. CDR3 DNA only is kept here, 45 bases in frame from base 1. The germline V gene (reference sequence) sets CDR1 to MNHEY and CDR2 to SMNVEV. Sequencing was carried out using peripheral blood. The sequence was obtained from a man between 18 and 35 years old who had recovered from COVID-19. The chain employs TRBV27 and TRBJ1-6, with 7 central nucleotides matching TRBD1. The CDR3 loop reads CASSLGGTEDSPLHF. The nucleotide sequence reads as follows: TGTGCCAGCAGTTTAGGAGGGACAGAGGATTCACCCCTCCACTTT.